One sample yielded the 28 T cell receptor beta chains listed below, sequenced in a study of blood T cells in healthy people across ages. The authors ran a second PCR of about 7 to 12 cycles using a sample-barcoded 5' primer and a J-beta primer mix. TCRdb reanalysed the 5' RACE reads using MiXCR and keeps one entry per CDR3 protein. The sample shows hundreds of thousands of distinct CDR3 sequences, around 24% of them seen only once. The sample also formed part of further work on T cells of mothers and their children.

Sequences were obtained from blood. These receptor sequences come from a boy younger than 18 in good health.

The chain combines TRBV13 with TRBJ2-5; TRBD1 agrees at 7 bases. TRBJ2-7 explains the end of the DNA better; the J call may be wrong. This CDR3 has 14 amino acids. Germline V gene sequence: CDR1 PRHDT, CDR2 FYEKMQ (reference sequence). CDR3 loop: CASSSGQLTYEQYF. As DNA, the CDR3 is TGTGCCAGCAGCTCGGGACAGCTAACCTACGAGCAGTACTTC.

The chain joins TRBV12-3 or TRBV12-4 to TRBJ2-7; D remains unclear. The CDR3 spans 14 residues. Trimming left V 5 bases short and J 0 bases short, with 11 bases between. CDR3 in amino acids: CASSGQPSSYEQYF. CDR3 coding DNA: TGTGCCAGCAGTGGGCAGCCTAGCTCCTACGAGCAGTACTTC.

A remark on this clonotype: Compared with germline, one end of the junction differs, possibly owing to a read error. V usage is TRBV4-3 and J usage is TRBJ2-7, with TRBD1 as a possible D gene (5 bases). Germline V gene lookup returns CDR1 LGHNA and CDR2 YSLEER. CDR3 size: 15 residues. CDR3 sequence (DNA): TGCGCCAGCAACCAAGATTCGACAGCGTACTACGAGCAGTACTTC. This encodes CASNQDSTAYYEQYF.

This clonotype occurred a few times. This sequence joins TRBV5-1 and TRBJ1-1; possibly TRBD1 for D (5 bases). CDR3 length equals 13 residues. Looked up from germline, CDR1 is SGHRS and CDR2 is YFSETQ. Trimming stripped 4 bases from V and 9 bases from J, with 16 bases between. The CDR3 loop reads CASSVDGGRKAFF. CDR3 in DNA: TGCGCCAGCAGCGTCGACGGGGGGAGGAAAGCTTTCTTT.

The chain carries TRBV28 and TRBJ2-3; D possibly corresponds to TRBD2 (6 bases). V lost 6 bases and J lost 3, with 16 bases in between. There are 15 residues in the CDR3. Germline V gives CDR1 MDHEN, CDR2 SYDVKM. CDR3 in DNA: TGTGCCAGCAGCAGAGTTGGACGGGGGACAGATACGCAGTATTTT. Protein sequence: CASSRVGRGTDTQYF.

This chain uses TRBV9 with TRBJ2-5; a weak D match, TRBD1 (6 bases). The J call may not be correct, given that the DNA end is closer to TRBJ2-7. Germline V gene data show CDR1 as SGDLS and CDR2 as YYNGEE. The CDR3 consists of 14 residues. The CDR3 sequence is CASSVGDNPHEQYF. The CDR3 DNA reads TGTGCCAGCAGCGTAGGGGACAATCCCCACGAGCAGTACTTC.

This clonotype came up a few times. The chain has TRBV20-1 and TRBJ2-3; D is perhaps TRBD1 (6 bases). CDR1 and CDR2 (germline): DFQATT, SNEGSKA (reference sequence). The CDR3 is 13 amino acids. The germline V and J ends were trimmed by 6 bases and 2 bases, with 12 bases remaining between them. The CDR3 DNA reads TGCAGTGCGATCCGGGACAACACAGATACGCAGTATTTT. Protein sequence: CSAIRDNTDTQYF.

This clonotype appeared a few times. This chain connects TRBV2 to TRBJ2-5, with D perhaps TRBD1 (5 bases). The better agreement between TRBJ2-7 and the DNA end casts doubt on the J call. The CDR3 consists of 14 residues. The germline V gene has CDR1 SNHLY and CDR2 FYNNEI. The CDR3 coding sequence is TGTGCCAGCAGTGAGACAGTGGGGACCTACGAGCAGTACTTC. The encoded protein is CASSETVGTYEQYF.

The CDR3 DNA reads TGTGCCAGCAGCCATAATGCGCGCAATCAGCCCCAGCATTTT. The encoded protein is CASSHNARNQPQHF. The chain employs TRBV3-1 and TRBJ1-5; D gene unclear. CDR1 LGHDT and CDR2 YNNKEL come from the germline V gene (reference sequence). The V end lost 3 bases, the J end lost 2 bases, and 8 bases lay between the germline ends. The CDR3 is 14 amino acids.

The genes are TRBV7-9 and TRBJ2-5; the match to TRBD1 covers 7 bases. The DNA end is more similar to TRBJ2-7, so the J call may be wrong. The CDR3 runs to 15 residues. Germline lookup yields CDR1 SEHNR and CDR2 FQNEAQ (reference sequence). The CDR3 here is CASSLAPGQDYEQYF. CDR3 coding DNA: TGTGCCAGCAGCTTAGCGCCCGGACAGGATTACGAGCAGTACTTC.

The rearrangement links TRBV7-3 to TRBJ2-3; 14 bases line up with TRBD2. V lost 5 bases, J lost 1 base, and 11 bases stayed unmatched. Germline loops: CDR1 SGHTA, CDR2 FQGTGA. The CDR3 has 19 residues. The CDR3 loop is CASSPAGLAGVLGTDTQYF. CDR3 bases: TGTGCCAGCAGCCCCGCGGGACTAGCGGGAGTTCTGGGCACAGATACGCAGTATTTT. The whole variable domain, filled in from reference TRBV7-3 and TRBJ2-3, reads GAGVSQTPSNKVTEKGKYVELRCDPISGHTALYWYRQSLGQGPEFLIYFQGTGAADDSGLPNDRFFAVRPEGSVSTLKIQRTERGDSAVYLCASSPAGLAGVLGTDTQYFGPGTRLTVL.

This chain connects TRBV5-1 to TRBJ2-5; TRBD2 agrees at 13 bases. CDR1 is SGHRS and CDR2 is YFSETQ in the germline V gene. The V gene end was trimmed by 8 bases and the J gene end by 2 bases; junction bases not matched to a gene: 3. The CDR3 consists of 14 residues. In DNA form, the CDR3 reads TGCGCCAGTGAACTAGCGGGGGGGCAAGAGACCCAGTACTTC. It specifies CASELAGGQETQYF.

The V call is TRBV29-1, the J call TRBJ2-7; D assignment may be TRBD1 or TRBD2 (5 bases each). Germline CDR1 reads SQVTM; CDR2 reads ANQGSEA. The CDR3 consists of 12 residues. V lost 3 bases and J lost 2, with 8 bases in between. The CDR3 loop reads CSVDGDPYEQYF. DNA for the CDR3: TGCAGCGTTGATGGGGACCCCTACGAGCAGTACTTC.

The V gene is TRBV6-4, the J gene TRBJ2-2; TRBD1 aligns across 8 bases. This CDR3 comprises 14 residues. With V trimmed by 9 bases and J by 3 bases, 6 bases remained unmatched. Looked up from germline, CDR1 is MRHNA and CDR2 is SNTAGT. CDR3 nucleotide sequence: TGTGCCAGTGGACAGGGTGAATACACCGGGGAGCTGTTTTTT. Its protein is CASGQGEYTGELFF.

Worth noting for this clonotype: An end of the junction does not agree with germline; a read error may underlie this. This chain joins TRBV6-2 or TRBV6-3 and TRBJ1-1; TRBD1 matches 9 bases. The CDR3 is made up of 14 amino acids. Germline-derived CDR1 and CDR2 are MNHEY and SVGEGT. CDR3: CAGSPTGGLTEAFF. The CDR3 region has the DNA TGTGCCGGCAGCCCGACAGGGGGTCTCACTGAAGCTTTCTTT.

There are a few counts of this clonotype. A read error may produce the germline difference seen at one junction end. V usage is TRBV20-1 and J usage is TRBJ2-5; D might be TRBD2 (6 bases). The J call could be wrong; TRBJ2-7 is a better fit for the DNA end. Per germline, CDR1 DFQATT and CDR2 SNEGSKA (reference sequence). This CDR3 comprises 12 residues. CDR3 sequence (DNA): TGCAGTGGTAGAGGGACTCTCTACGAGCAGTACTTC. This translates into CSGRGTLYEQYF.

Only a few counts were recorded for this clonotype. CDR3 protein: CATSRVGRGLNYNEQFF. The CDR3 DNA follows: TGTGCCACCAGCAGAGTGGGCCGGGGCCTAAATTACAATGAGCAGTTCTTC. The V gene is TRBV15, the J gene TRBJ2-5; D possibly matches TRBD1 or TRBD2 (5 bases each). The J call may be in error: the DNA end matches TRBJ2-1 better. Germline V gene data show CDR1 as LNHNV and CDR2 as YYDKDF (reference sequence). This CDR3 has 17 amino acids.

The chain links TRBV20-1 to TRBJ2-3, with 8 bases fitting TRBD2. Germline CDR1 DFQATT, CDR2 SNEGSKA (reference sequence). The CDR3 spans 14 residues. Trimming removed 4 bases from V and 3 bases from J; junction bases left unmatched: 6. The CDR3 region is CSATSAGATDTQYF. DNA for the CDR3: TGCAGTGCTACCTCAGCGGGAGCTACAGATACGCAGTATTTT.

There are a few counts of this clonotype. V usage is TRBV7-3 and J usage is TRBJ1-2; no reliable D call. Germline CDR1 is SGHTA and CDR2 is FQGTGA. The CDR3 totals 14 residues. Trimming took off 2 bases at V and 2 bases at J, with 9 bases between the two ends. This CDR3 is CASSLGRENYGYTF. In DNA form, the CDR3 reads TGTGCCAGCAGCTTAGGCAGAGAAAACTATGGCTACACCTTC.

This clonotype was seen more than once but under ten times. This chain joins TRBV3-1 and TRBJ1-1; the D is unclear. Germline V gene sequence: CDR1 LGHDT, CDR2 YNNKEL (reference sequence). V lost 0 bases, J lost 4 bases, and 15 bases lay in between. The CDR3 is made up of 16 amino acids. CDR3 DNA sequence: TGTGCCAGCAGCCAAGATCAAGGGAGGAGTCGCACTGAAGCTTTCTTT. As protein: CASSQDQGRSRTEAFF.

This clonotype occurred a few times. The CDR3 DNA reads TGCGCCAGCAGCCAAGTTGGCGAATACGGGAGTAACAATGAGCAGTTCTTC. This codes for CASSQVGEYGSNNEQFF. J is TRBJ2-5 and V is TRBV4-3; a possible D gene is TRBD2 (6 bases). The J call may be mistaken, given a closer DNA end match to TRBJ2-1. This CDR3 is built from 17 residues. From germline, CDR1 is LGHNA and CDR2 YSLEER.

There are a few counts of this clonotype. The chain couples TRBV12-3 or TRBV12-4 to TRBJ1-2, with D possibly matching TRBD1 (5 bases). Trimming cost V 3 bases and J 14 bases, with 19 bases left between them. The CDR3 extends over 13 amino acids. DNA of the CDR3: TGTGCCAGCAGTTTTCCGGGTGACCAGCGGGGGACCTTC. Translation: CASSFPGDQRGTF.

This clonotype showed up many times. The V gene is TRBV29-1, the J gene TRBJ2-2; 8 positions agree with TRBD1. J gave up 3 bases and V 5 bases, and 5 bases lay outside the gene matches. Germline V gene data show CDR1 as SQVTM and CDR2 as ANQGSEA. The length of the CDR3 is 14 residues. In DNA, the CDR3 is TGCAGCGTTCAACAGGGGGGAGACACCGGGGAGCTGTTTTTT. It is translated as CSVQQGGDTGELFF.

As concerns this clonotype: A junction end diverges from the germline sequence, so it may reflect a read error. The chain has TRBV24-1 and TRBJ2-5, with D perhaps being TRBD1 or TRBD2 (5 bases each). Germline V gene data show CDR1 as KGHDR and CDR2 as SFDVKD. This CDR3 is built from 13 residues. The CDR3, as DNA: TGTGCCACCAGTGAAAGCGGACACGCCCGAGGGTTCTTC. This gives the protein CATSESGHARGFF.

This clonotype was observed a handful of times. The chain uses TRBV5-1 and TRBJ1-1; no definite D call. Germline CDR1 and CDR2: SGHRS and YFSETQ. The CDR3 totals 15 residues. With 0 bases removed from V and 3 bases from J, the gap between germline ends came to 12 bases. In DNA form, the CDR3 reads TGCGCCAGCAGCTTGGGTACGGGGTTGGACACTGAAGCTTTCTTT. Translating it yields CASSLGTGLDTEAFF.

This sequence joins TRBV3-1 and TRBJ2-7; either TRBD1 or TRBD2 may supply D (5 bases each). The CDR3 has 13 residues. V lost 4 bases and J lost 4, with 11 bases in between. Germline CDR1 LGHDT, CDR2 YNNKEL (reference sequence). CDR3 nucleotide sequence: TGTGCCAGCAGCCGGGACCTGTATTACGAGCAGTACTTC. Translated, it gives CASSRDLYYEQYF.

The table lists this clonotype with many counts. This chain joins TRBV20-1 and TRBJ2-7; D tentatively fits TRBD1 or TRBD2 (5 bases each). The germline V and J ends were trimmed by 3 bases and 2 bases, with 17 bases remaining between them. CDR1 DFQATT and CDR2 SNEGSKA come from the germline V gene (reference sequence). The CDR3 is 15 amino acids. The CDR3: CSASAGTAVTYEQYF. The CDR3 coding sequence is TGCAGTGCTAGCGCTGGGACGGCGGTGACCTACGAGCAGTACTTC.

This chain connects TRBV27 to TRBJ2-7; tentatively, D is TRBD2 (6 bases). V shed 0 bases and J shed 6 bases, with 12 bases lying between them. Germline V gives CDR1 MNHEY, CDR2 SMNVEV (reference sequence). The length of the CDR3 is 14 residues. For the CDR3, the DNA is TGTGCCAGCAGTTTATCCGGGAGTTTCGGCGAGCAGTACTTC. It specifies CASSLSGSFGEQYF.